Judged by abundance, the clone carrying this TCR beta chain is large. This sample is drawn from a study of lymphopenia after photon versus proton radiotherapy. The protocol was immunoSEQ multiplex PCR, while the TCRdb copy is restricted to in-frame clones and leaves out a portion. The table includes around 22,000 clones, about four fifths detected once. Trimming took off 6 bases at V and 4 bases at J, with 18 bases between the two ends. The CDR3 totals 14 residues. Germline V gives CDR1 SQVTM, CDR2 ANQGSEA. This clonotype originated in a man aged 35 to 55 with gastric cancer. The source was peripheral blood, collected from a patient treated with photon-based radiotherapy. V and J are TRBV29-1 and TRBJ1-1; maybe TRBD1 (6 bases). Written as DNA, the CDR3 is TGCAGCGTCGACGGACAGCCGGATGGCACTGAAGCTTTCTTT. Translating gives CSVDGQPDGTEAFF.